This TCR beta chain is drawn from a study of OX40 agonist ivuxolimab in advanced cancers. The assay was immunoSEQ multiplex PCR, and TCRdb's table has in-frame clones only and misses some. Of approximately 65,000 clones in the sample, roughly nine tenths were seen once. Sequenced here: CD4+ or CD8+ T cells sorted from blood, sampled in a trial of the OX40 agonist ivuxolimab. The source of this sequence is an adult with an advanced solid tumor such as melanoma, head and neck, liver or kidney cancer.

In nucleotides, the CDR3 is TGTGCCAGCAGTCCTTGGGGGGTAAGGGGCTACACCTTC. This sequence encodes CASSPWGVRGYTF. The chain recombines TRBV28 with TRBJ1-2, with a possible D match to TRBD1 (5 bases). The CDR3 covers 13 residues. Per the germline V gene, CDR1 is MDHEN and CDR2 is SYDVKM. Trimming removed 5 bases from V and 8 bases from J, with 15 bases in between.